Shown below are 20 T cell receptor beta chains from a single sample sequenced in a study of siplizumab effects on memory and regulatory T cells. TCRdb keeps only in-frame clones here, not all; method: immunoSEQ multiplex PCR. The repertoire consists of about 110,000 clones, with more than 90% occurring once and the leading ten covering about 1.5%. The sequencing input was CD4+ T cells sorted from blood. These TCRs come from a human donor in good health.

This rearrangement joins TRBV29-1 to TRBJ2-3; D assignment may be TRBD1 or TRBD2 (5 bases each). V was trimmed by 7 bases and J by 2 bases, leaving 19 bases between them. Germline loops: CDR1 SQVTM, CDR2 ANQGSEA. The length of the CDR3 is 15 residues. The CDR3 region has the DNA TGCAGCGCCAAACCGGGGCCGGTTTACACAGATACGCAGTATTTT. Its protein is CSAKPGPVYTDTQYF.

This chain connects TRBV5-4 to TRBJ2-5; 8 bases align to TRBD2. V gave up 0 bases and J gave up 1 base; unmatched junction bases: 2. This CDR3 is built from 15 residues. Germline V gene sequence: CDR1 SGHNT, CDR2 YYREEE (reference sequence). DNA for the CDR3: TGTGCCAGCAGCTTGGCTAGCGGGTTCCAAGAGACCCAGTACTTC. Encoded protein: CASSLASGFQETQYF.

This chain uses TRBV19 with TRBJ2-2; D is unclear. Germline CDR1 and CDR2: LNHDA and SQIVND (reference sequence). The CDR3 contains 15 residues. The V end lost 0 bases, the J end lost 5 bases, and 10 bases lay between the germline ends. This chain's CDR3 is CASSIDQPGTGELFF. CDR3 DNA sequence: TGTGCCAGTAGTATAGATCAGCCTGGGACCGGGGAGCTGTTTTTT.

This clone was recorded once. The chain uses TRBV28 and TRBJ1-1, with D possibly TRBD1 on 5 matching bases. The CDR3 is 14 amino acids. The V end was cut by 0 bases, the J end by 4 bases, with 9 bases between. The germline V gene has CDR1 MDHEN and CDR2 SYDVKM. CDR3 region: CASSLWGVGTEAFF. In DNA form, the CDR3 reads TGTGCCAGCAGTTTATGGGGGGTCGGCACTGAAGCTTTCTTT.

This clone was seen a single time. The same CDR3 can be traced to other DNA sequences in this sample. V usage is TRBV18 and J usage is TRBJ1-2; 8 bases line up with TRBD1. CDR1 and CDR2 (germline): KGHSH, LQKENI. J was trimmed by 3 bases and V by 3 bases; bases with no gene match: 0. The CDR3 runs 13 residues. The CDR3 bases are TGTGCCAGCTCACCGGACAGGGACTATGGCTACACCTTC. The encoded protein is CASSPDRDYGYTF.

This rearrangement joins TRBV10-2 to TRBJ2-6, with 10 bases fitting TRBD1. Germline V gene data show CDR1 as WSHSY and CDR2 as SAAADI. The V segment lost 5 bases and the J segment 0 bases; nucleotides outside the gene matches: 1. The CDR3 has 16 amino acids. CDR3 sequence (DNA): TGCGCCAGCAGTTGGGACAGGGGCTCTGGGGCCAACGTCCTGACTTTC. Amino acid sequence: CASSWDRGSGANVLTF.

Concerning this clone: The identical CDR3 is also encoded by other nucleotide sequences in the sample. The chain is built from TRBV5-1 and TRBJ2-3; TRBD2 matches 7 bases. The V segment lost 0 bases and the J segment 1 base; nucleotides outside the gene matches: 5. Germline CDR1 SGHRS, CDR2 YFSETQ. The CDR3 is 16 residues long. CDR3 in DNA: TGCGCCAGCAGCTTGGTGGGCGGGAGAGGCACAGATACGCAGTATTTT. It is translated as CASSLVGGRGTDTQYF.

V and J are TRBV5-4 and TRBJ1-1; D uncertain. There are 13 residues in the CDR3. Germline-derived CDR1 and CDR2 are SGHNT and YYREEE (reference sequence). The V end was cut by 2 bases, the J end by 1 base, with 6 bases between. The CDR3 bases are TGTGCCAGCAGCTTCGACGGGAACACTGAAGCTTTCTTT. It specifies CASSFDGNTEAFF.

This chain connects TRBV6-1 to TRBJ1-4; D call uncertain. Trimming removed 11 bases from V and 0 bases from J, with 13 bases in between. The germline V gene encodes CDR1 MNHNS and CDR2 SASEGT. The CDR3 is 14 residues long. CDR3 amino acids: CASKGHATNEKLFF. CDR3 in DNA: TGTGCCTCCAAAGGCCATGCAACTAATGAAAAACTGTTTTTT.

The chain combines TRBV5-1 with TRBJ1-4; unclear D gene. Germline lookup yields CDR1 SGHRS and CDR2 YFSETQ. Trimming cost V 2 bases and J 8 bases, with 10 bases left between them. This CDR3 is built from 13 residues. CDR3 residues: CASSFDVPEKLFF. CDR3 nucleotides: TGCGCCAGCAGCTTTGATGTCCCCGAAAAACTGTTTTTT.

This chain connects TRBV6-1 to TRBJ1-2; D is perhaps TRBD1 (5 bases). This CDR3 is 14 amino acids long. The V end was cut by 6 bases, the J end by 6 bases, with 17 bases between. Germline assignment: CDR1 MNHNS and CDR2 SASEGT. CDR3 sequence (DNA): TGTGCCAGCAGCGTAGCAGGAGGGACGGATGGCTACACCTTC. It codes for CASSVAGGTDGYTF.

CDR3 coding DNA: TGTGCCAGCAGAATTGCCGGATTAGCCAAAAACATTCAGTACTTC. Translating it yields CASRIAGLAKNIQYF. The chain employs TRBV5-8 and TRBJ2-4; D call uncertain. CDR1 and CDR2 (germline): SGHTS, YDEGEE. Trimming took off 5 bases at V and 0 bases at J, with 12 bases between the two ends. The CDR3 is 15 amino acids.

The chain uses TRBV5-8 and TRBJ1-4; the D gene is possibly TRBD1 (6 bases). The CDR3 is 15 amino acids. The germline CDR1 and CDR2 sequences are SGHTS and YDEGEE. The V end was cut by 4 bases, the J end by 8 bases, with 18 bases between. The CDR3 bases are TGTGCCAGCAGCGGCTCAGGGGCAGGAGAAGAAAAACTGTTTTTT. Amino acid sequence: CASSGSGAGEEKLFF.

The V and J genes are TRBV18 and TRBJ1-1; tentatively, D is TRBD1 (6 bases). V was pared by 3 bases and J by 1 base, with 12 bases between. This CDR3 is 15 amino acids long. Per germline, CDR1 KGHSH and CDR2 LQKENI. DNA of the CDR3: TGTGCCAGCTCACCCGGGACACGGGGGAACACTGAAGCTTTCTTT. Translating it yields CASSPGTRGNTEAFF.

The chain is built from TRBV5-4 and TRBJ2-2, with a possible D match to TRBD2 (6 bases). The length of the CDR3 is 17 residues. V was shortened by 0 bases and J by 3 bases, with 15 bases between the two germline ends. The germline V gene encodes CDR1 SGHNT and CDR2 YYREEE (reference sequence). Here the CDR3 DNA reads TGTGCCAGCAGCTTGGGGCGCGGGAATCTGGACACCGGGGAGCTGTTTTTT. Translating it yields CASSLGRGNLDTGELFF.

This sequence joins TRBV7-9 and TRBJ1-2; weak D call: TRBD1 (5 bases). V lost 0 bases to trimming and J lost 8 bases, with 7 bases between them. The CDR3 loop spans 12 amino acids. Germline-derived CDR1 and CDR2 are SEHNR and FQNEAQ (reference sequence). CDR3 bases: TGTGCCAGCAGCTTAGCGGACATGGGCTACACCTTC. Translating it yields CASSLADMGYTF.

This sequence joins TRBV5-1 and TRBJ1-5; D gene ambiguous. V lost 0 bases and J 6 bases, leaving 10 bases between the germline ends. This CDR3 region has 14 residues. Germline CDR1 and CDR2: SGHRS and YFSETQ. The CDR3 loop is CASSLDGYAQPQHF. The DNA for the CDR3 is TGCGCCAGCAGCTTGGACGGGTACGCTCAGCCCCAGCATTTT.

In this sample, this clone turned up once. The chain carries TRBV9 and TRBJ2-4; 9 nucleotides agree with TRBD2. There are 19 residues in the CDR3. CDR1 is SGDLS, CDR2 YYNGEE, per germline. V dropped 0 bases and J dropped 5; count of bases not matched to a gene: 15. Here the CDR3 reads CASSVAGGGAGSQENIQYF. CDR3 DNA sequence: TGTGCCAGCAGCGTAGCTGGCGGGGGGGCAGGCTCCCAAGAAAACATTCAGTACTTC.

The gene calls are TRBV6-1 and TRBJ1-2; D gene uncertain. The CDR3 has 14 amino acids. Germline lookup yields CDR1 MNHNS and CDR2 SASEGT. V was trimmed by 6 bases and J by 5 bases, leaving 16 bases between them. The CDR3 loop reads CASSPSDREYGYTF. In DNA, the CDR3 is TGTGCCAGCAGCCCTTCCGACCGGGAGTATGGCTACACCTTC.

This clone was detected once. The V call is TRBV5-6, the J call TRBJ1-1; 9 nucleotides align to TRBD1. J lost 4 bases, V lost 4 bases, and 17 bases had no gene match. Germline V lookup: CDR1 SGHDT, CDR2 YYEEEE. The CDR3 runs to 18 residues. Here the CDR3 DNA reads TGTGCCAGCAGCAAAATATCCGGGACAGGGTTGAAGACCACTGAAGCTTTCTTT. This gives the protein CASSKISGTGLKTTEAFF.